The 21 T cell receptor beta chains listed next were all sequenced from one sample in a study of blood T cell repertoires in COVID-19. Here immunoSEQ multiplex PCR was the method, and the copy in TCRdb shows in-frame clones only, minus some. The sample includes roughly 300,000 clones, over 75% of them seen just once. Specimen: PBMCs or T cells enriched from blood (not recorded which). The receptors originated from a woman between 18 and 29 years old who had recovered from COVID-19.

The CDR3 loop reads CASSLGKNIQYF. The CDR3 DNA reads as TGTGCCAGCAGTCTCGGTAAAAACATTCAGTACTTC. The chain carries TRBV12-3 or TRBV12-4 and TRBJ2-4, with D hard to call. CDR3 length: 12 residues. Trimming cost V 5 bases and J 4 bases, with 6 bases left between them.

J is TRBJ1-1 and V is TRBV6-1, with a weak D call TRBD1 (5 bases). This CDR3 has 15 amino acids. Germline V lookup: CDR1 MNHNS, CDR2 SASEGT. The V end was cut by 1 base, the J end by 4 bases, with 13 bases between. The CDR3 spells CASSEVQGLGTEAFF. In DNA, the CDR3 is TGTGCCAGCAGTGAAGTGCAGGGCTTAGGCACTGAAGCTTTCTTT.

This clone was found once. The CDR3 loop is CASSGAEQFF. DNA for the CDR3: TGTGCCAGCTCGGGCGCTGAGCAGTTCTTC. The chain combines TRBV18 with TRBJ2-1; unclear D gene. The CDR3 runs to 10 residues. Trimming pared 6 bases from V and 9 bases from J, leaving 6 bases between. The germline gives CDR1 KGHSH, CDR2 LQKENI.

V is TRBV7-2 and J is TRBJ1-2; the D is unclear. The germline CDR1 and CDR2 sequences are SGHTA and FQGNSA. Trimming took off 2 bases at V and 1 base at J, with 8 bases between the two ends. CDR3 length equals 14 residues. The CDR3 DNA sequence: TGTGCCAGCAGCTTACAGCGGGTTAACTATGGCTACACCTTC. It encodes CASSLQRVNYGYTF.

This chain links TRBV7-8 with TRBJ2-3; 11 bases agree with TRBD2. The germline gives CDR1 SGHVS, CDR2 FQNEAQ. The CDR3 covers 17 residues. The junction had 9 bases not matched to a gene; V was cut back by 5 bases and J by 2 bases. CDR3 sequence: CASSPPLGLADTDTQYF. The CDR3 DNA reads as TGTGCCAGCAGCCCGCCTCTGGGACTAGCGGACACAGATACGCAGTATTTT.

The CDR3 spells CASSLVPHRVVGYNSPLHF. For the CDR3, the DNA is TGCGCCAGCAGCTTGGTCCCCCACAGGGTAGTGGGCTATAATTCACCCCTCCACTTT. The chain has TRBV5-1 and TRBJ1-6, with D possibly matching TRBD1 (6 bases). This CDR3 is built from 19 residues. Trimming removed 0 bases from V and 3 bases from J, with 19 bases in between. Looked up from germline, CDR1 is SGHRS and CDR2 is YFSETQ. Based on the CDR3 plus reference TRBV5-1 and TRBJ1-6, the full variable domain is KAGVTQTPRYLIKTRGQQVTLSCSPISGHRSVSWYQQTPGQGLQFLFEYFSETQRNKGNFPGRFSGRQFSNSRSEMNVSTLELGDSALYLCASSLVPHRVVGYNSPLHFGNGTRLTVT.

The sample holds one count of this clone. The chain joins TRBV28 to TRBJ2-2; a weak D match, TRBD2 (6 bases). This CDR3 region has 18 residues. With 1 base removed from V and 2 bases from J, the gap between germline ends came to 17 bases. Germline V gene lookup returns CDR1 MDHEN and CDR2 SYDVKM. CDR3 nucleotide sequence: TGTGCCAGCAGTTTATTCAAACTAGCCCAATTAAACACCGGGGAGCTGTTTTTT. Translating gives CASSLFKLAQLNTGELFF. Drawing the rest from reference TRBV28 and TRBJ2-2, the complete variable domain is DVKVTQSSRYLVKRTGEKVFLECVQDMDHENMFWYRQDPGLGLRLIYFSYDVKMKEKGDIPEGYSVSREKKERFSLILESASTNQTSMYLCASSLFKLAQLNTGELFFGEGSRLTVL.

This clone was picked up a small number of times. The CDR3 DNA sequence: TGTGCCAGCAGCATCGACAGGGAGTGGGATGAAAAACTGTTTTTT. Translating it yields CASSIDREWDEKLFF. The chain recombines TRBV7-9 with TRBJ1-4, with TRBD1 identical over 7 bases. From germline, CDR1 is SEHNR and CDR2 FQNEAQ (reference sequence). This CDR3 is 15 amino acids long. V was clipped by 5 bases and J by 6 bases; unmatched bases: 9. The full variable domain, in which reference TRBV7-9 and TRBJ1-4 provide the parts outside the CDR3, is DTGVSQNPRHKITKRGQNVTFRCDPISEHNRLYWYRQTLGQGPEFLTYFQNEAQLEKSRLLSDRFSAERPKGSFSTLEIQRTEQGDSAMYLCASSIDREWDEKLFFGSGTQLSVL.

The V call is TRBV14, the J call TRBJ2-3; TRBD2 matches at 11 bases. Germline-derived CDR1 and CDR2 are SGHDN and FVKESK. CDR3 length: 16 residues. The V and J ends lost 3 bases and 7 bases, in that order; junction bases with no gene match: 9. The CDR3 region has the DNA TGTGCCAGCAGCCAGGGGCGTAGGACTAGCGGGTATACGCAGTATTTT. It translates to CASSQGRRTSGYTQYF.

This chain links TRBV5-1 with TRBJ2-7; 9 bases are a match to TRBD2. CDR3 length: 16 amino acids. The trim removed 4 bases at V and 3 bases at J, leaving 11 bases unmatched. CDR1 is SGHRS, CDR2 YFSETQ, per germline. The CDR3 spells CASSLDRLADNYEQYF. CDR3 in DNA: TGCGCCAGCAGCCTCGATCGACTAGCGGACAACTACGAGCAGTACTTC.

This clone was detected only a few times. The gene calls are TRBV10-1 and TRBJ2-5, with D maybe TRBD2 (5 bases). Germline CDR1 and CDR2: WNHNN and SYGVQD (reference sequence). The length of the CDR3 is 13 residues. Trimming pared 2 bases from V and 5 bases from J, leaving 9 bases between. The CDR3, as DNA: TGCGCCAGCAGTGAGGGGGAGTCGGAGACCCAGTACTTC. It encodes CASSEGESETQYF.

This rearrangement joins TRBV15 to TRBJ1-1, with unresolved D. Germline V gene sequence: CDR1 LNHNV, CDR2 YYDKDF (reference sequence). V lost 0 bases to trimming and J lost 10 bases, with 12 bases between them. The CDR3 loop spans 13 amino acids. DNA of the CDR3: TGTGCCACCAGCAGAGATGATGGCTTTGGAGCTTTCTTT. Its translation: CATSRDDGFGAFF.

V gene TRBV7-2 combines with J gene TRBJ2-7; D is perhaps TRBD1 (6 bases). This CDR3 comprises 15 residues. Germline lookup yields CDR1 SGHTA and CDR2 FQGNSA. V gave up 3 bases and J gave up 0 bases, with 12 bases separating them. CDR3 protein: CASSFGRDNSYEQYF. The DNA for the CDR3 is TGTGCCAGCAGCTTTGGCAGGGACAACTCCTACGAGCAGTACTTC.

V usage is TRBV5-4 and J usage is TRBJ1-6; possible D gene TRBD1, 5 bases. This CDR3 contains 14 residues. Germline lookup yields CDR1 SGHNT and CDR2 YYREEE (reference sequence). Trimming took 0 bases from V and 9 from J, leaving 10 bases between them. CDR3 bases: TGTGCCAGCAGCTTGGCAGGGCATGTTTCACCCCTCCACTTT. Its translation is CASSLAGHVSPLHF. Complete variable domain (other parts from reference TRBV5-4 and TRBJ1-6): ETGVTQSPTHLIKTRGQQVTLRCSSQSGHNTVSWYQQALGQGPQFIFQYYREEENGRGNFPPRFSGLQFPNYSSELNVNALELDDSALYLCASSLAGHVSPLHFGNGTRLTVT.

The CDR3 region is CASSAPRTGGMNGYTF. CDR3 nucleotide sequence: TGTGCCAGCAGCGCCCCCCGTACAGGGGGTATGAATGGCTACACCTTC. This rearrangement joins TRBV9 to TRBJ1-2; TRBD1 matches at 8 bases. The trim removed 3 bases at V and 6 bases at J, leaving 13 bases unmatched. The CDR3 length is 16 residues. CDR1 and CDR2 (germline): SGDLS, YYNGEE.

A few counts support this clone. The chain combines TRBV2 with TRBJ1-2; D gene uncertain. V was cut by 8 bases and J by 7 bases, with 17 bases left in between. Per germline, CDR1 SNHLY and CDR2 FYNNEI. The CDR3 extends over 13 amino acids. The CDR3: CASEAWRAGGYTF. As DNA, the CDR3 is TGTGCCAGCGAAGCCTGGAGGGCGGGTGGCTACACCTTC.

The chain uses TRBV12-3 or TRBV12-4 and TRBJ1-2, with D possibly TRBD1 on 5 matching bases. The germline V and J ends were trimmed by 8 bases and 3 bases, with 13 bases remaining between them. CDR3 size: 13 residues. The CDR3 spells CASAFGRDYGYTF. In nucleotides, the CDR3 is TGTGCCAGCGCGTTCGGCAGGGACTATGGCTACACCTTC.

The chain links TRBV15 to TRBJ1-2; D not resolved. The CDR3 is made up of 12 amino acids. V was clipped by 1 base and J by 4 bases, with 4 bases between them. From germline, CDR1 is LNHNV and CDR2 YYDKDF (reference sequence). The CDR3 loop is CATSRGVYGYTF. The CDR3 nucleotides are TGTGCCACCAGCAGAGGAGTCTATGGCTACACCTTC.

The CDR3 sequence: CASSSGTSGAYEQYF. DNA for the CDR3: TGTGCCAGCAGTTCGGGGACTAGCGGGGCCTACGAGCAGTACTTC. The rearrangement links TRBV27 to TRBJ2-7; 13 bases are a match to TRBD2. The junction had 2 bases not matched to a gene; V was cut back by 4 bases and J by 2 bases. Germline V lookup: CDR1 MNHEY, CDR2 SMNVEV (reference sequence). CDR3 length equals 15 residues.

The chain combines TRBV5-8 with TRBJ1-2; 7 bases are shared with TRBD1. Per the germline V gene, CDR1 is SGHTS and CDR2 is YDEGEE. J gave up 0 bases and V 4 bases, and 9 bases lay outside the gene matches. The CDR3 is made up of 16 amino acids. CDR3: CASSRLGTAPNYGYTF. The CDR3 region has the DNA TGTGCCAGCAGCCGACTAGGGACAGCTCCTAACTATGGCTACACCTTC. Full variable domain (outside the CDR3, taken from reference TRBV5-8 and TRBJ1-2): EAGVTQSPTHLIKTRGQQATLRCSPISGHTSVYWYQQALGLGLQFLLWYDEGEERNRGNFPPRFSGRQFPNYSSELNVNALELEDSALYLCASSRLGTAPNYGYTFGSGTRLTVV.

The rearrangement links TRBV7-9 to TRBJ1-1; 7 bases match TRBD1. The V and J ends lost 5 bases and 5 bases, in that order; junction bases with no gene match: 14. Germline V gives CDR1 SEHNR, CDR2 FQNEAQ (reference sequence). The CDR3 consists of 16 residues. The CDR3 protein is CASSATTTGAGTEAFF. DNA for the CDR3: TGTGCCAGCAGCGCCACGACTACAGGGGCTGGGACTGAAGCTTTCTTT.